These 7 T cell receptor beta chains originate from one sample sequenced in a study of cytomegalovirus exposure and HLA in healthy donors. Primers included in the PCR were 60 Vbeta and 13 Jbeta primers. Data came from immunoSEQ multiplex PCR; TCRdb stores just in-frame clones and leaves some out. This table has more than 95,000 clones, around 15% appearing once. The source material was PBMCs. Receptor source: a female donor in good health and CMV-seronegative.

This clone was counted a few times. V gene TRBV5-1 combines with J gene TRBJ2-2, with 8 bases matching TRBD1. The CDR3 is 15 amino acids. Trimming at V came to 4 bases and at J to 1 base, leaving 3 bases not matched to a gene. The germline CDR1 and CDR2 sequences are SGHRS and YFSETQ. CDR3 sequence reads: CASSAGQGNTGELFF. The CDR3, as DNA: TGCGCCAGCAGCGCTGGACAGGGGAACACCGGGGAGCTGTTTTTT.

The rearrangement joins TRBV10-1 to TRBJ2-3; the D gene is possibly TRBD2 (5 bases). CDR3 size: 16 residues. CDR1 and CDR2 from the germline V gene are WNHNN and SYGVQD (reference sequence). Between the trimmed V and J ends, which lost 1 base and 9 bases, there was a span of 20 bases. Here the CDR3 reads CASSEFPGSPGGTQYF. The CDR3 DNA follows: TGCGCCAGCAGTGAGTTTCCGGGATCACCGGGCGGGACGCAGTATTTT.

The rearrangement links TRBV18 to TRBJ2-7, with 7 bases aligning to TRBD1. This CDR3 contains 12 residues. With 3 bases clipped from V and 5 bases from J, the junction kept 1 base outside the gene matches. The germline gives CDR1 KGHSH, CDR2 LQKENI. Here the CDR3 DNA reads TGTGCCAGCTCACCCGACAGGGACGAGCAGTACTTC. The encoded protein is CASSPDRDEQYF.

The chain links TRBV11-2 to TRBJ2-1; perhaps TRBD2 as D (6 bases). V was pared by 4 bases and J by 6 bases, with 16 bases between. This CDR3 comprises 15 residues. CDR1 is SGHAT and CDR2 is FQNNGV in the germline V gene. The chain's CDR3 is CASSSILAVGNEQFF. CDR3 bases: TGTGCCAGCAGCTCAATTTTAGCGGTCGGCAATGAGCAGTTCTTC.

The CDR3 DNA reads as TGTGCCAGCAGCCCCCCCCGCGGGGGGAGGAATGAGCAGTTCTTC. It codes for CASSPPRGGRNEQFF. J is TRBJ2-1 and V is TRBV9; TRBD2 aligns across 8 bases. The CDR3 extends over 15 amino acids. The germline V gene encodes CDR1 SGDLS and CDR2 YYNGEE. The V and J ends lost 4 bases and 7 bases, in that order; junction bases with no gene match: 10.

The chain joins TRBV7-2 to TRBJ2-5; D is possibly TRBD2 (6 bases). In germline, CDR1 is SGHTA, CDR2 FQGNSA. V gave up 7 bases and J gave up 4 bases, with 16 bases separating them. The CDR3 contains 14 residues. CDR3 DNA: TGTGCCAGCACCGCTAGTCACGGGGGAGAGACCCAGTACTTC. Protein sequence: CASTASHGGETQYF. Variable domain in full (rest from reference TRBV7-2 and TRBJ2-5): GAGVSQSPSNKVTEKGKDVELRCDPISGHTALYWYRQSLGQGLEFLIYFQGNSAPDKSGLPSDRFSAERTGGSVSTLTIQRTQQEDSAVYLCASTASHGGETQYFGPGTRLLVL.

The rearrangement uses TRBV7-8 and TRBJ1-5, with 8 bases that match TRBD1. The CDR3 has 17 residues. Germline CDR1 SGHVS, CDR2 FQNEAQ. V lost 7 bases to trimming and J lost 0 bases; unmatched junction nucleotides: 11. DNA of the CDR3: TGTGCCAGCACTCCTGGACAGGGCGGATATAGCAATCAGCCCCAGCATTTT. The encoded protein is CASTPGQGGYSNQPQHF.